The entry that follows covers one T cell receptor beta chain sequence. This clone counts as medium-sized (0.01 to 0.1%). Its cognate antigen has yet to be identified. It has no much larger one-base neighbor in the sample; base qualities were not kept. Inclusive of the bounding cysteine and phenylalanine, the CDR3 is 9 residues long. The sequence is cut down to CDR3 DNA, 27 bases in frame from base 1. V is clipped by 9 bases and J by 12 bases, and the sequence between their germline boundaries is 9 bases long. As encoded in the germline V gene (reference sequence), CDR1 is LNHDA while CDR2 is SQIVND. The library was built by means of the immunoSEQ multiplex PCR assay. The table was pulled from immuneACCESS by TCRdb, which kept in-frame rearrangements only. Such tables lose some clones; where checked, under half of the loss comes from unresolved V genes, and the rest has no known cause. The sample table lists more than 95,000 clones, 85% to 90% of them with a count of one. The biggest ten clones account for under 2.5% of the sample.

The source of the sample is a study of control samples from healthy donors and cancer patients (dated by TCRdb to about 2020). The rearrangement joined TRBV19 to TRBJ1-5; no D gene is confidently identified. The clonotype was recovered from an older woman in good health. Sequenced: blood. The CDR3 is CARADGQHF. The DNA is TGTGCCAGGGCGGACGGCCAGCATTTT.